These T cell receptor beta chains were read from a single sample in a study of OX40 agonist ivuxolimab in advanced cancers. Profiled with immunoSEQ multiplex PCR; TCRdb holds only in-frame clones, not every one. Among 45,000 or so clones listed, around 86% were seen once. The sequencing here drew on CD4+ or CD8+ T cells sorted from blood, taken in a trial of the OX40 agonist ivuxolimab. The receptors shown here come from an adult with an advanced solid tumor such as melanoma, head and neck, liver or kidney cancer. Both conserved end residues are part of each CDR3. The D gene is left open where the match is weak. Clone size is stated in some rows and not others, as once, few, many or a class when expanded.

v_gene	j_gene	d_gene	abundance	CDR3nt	CDR3aa
TRBV7-9	TRBJ2-7	TRBD1	.	TGTGCCAGCAGTTCTGTTAACAGGGGAAGTAACGAGCAGTACTTC	CASSSVNRGSNEQYF
TRBV7-9	TRBJ2-1	.	.	TGTGCCAGCAGACAAGACGGTAATGAGCAGTTCTTC	CASRQDGNEQFF
TRBV6-4	TRBJ2-1	TRBD2	.	TGTGCCAGCAGTAGAAGGGAGGGCGGCAATGAGCAGTTCTTC	CASSRREGGNEQFF
TRBV27	TRBJ1-5	TRBD1	.	TGTGCCAGCAGTTCCGGGACAGAGTATAGCAATCAGCCCCAGCATTTT	CASSSGTEYSNQPQHF
TRBV5-5	TRBJ1-5	.	.	TGTGCCAGCAGCTTGGGACAGTCCAATCAGCCCCAGCATTTT	CASSLGQSNQPQHF
TRBV19	TRBJ2-7	TRBD1	.	TGTGCCAGCGGGACAGGGAATTTGTACGAGCAGTACTTC	CASGTGNLYEQYF
TRBV25-1	TRBJ1-1	.	.	TGTGCCAGCAATAGGGGTTACACTGAAGCTTTCTTT	CASNRGYTEAFF
TRBV5-4	TRBJ1-2	.	.	TGTGCCAGCAGCGGGACATCAAACTATGGCTACACCTTC	CASSGTSNYGYTF
TRBV7-6	TRBJ2-5	.	.	TGTGCCAGCAGCCCTGCCGGGAAGACCCAGTACTTC	CASSPAGKTQYF
TRBV11-2	TRBJ2-2	.	.	TGTGCCAGCAGCTCTCGACAGCCCTACGGGGAGCTGTTTTTT	CASSSRQPYGELFF
TRBV6-5	TRBJ1-6	.	.	TGTGCCAGCAGAGGGGGGAGTTATTCACCCCTCCACTTT	CASRGGSYSPLHF
TRBV6-6	TRBJ2-4	TRBD2	.	TGTGCCAGCAGTTACCTAGCGGAGGGAAGGGACATTCAGTACTTC	CASSYLAEGRDIQYF
TRBV6-5	TRBJ1-1	.	.	TGTGCCAGCAGTTACCCGACGGAGTCGAACACTGAAGCTTTCTTT	CASSYPTESNTEAFF
TRBV7-9	TRBJ1-2	.	.	TGTGCCAGCAGCTTAGGGGTTTTCTACACCTTC	CASSLGVFYTF
TRBV27	TRBJ2-1	.	.	TGTGCCAGCAGCCTCTCTAAGAATAATGAGCAGTTCTTC	CASSLSKNNEQFF
TRBV11-1	TRBJ1-2	.	once	TGTGCCAGCAGACCTTCTACAAGCTCTAACTATGGCTACACCTTC	CASRPSTSSNYGYTF
TRBV6-1	TRBJ2-7	.	.	TGTGCCAGTTCACAAACTCCCGCCTACGAGCAGTACTTC	CASSQTPAYEQYF
TRBV5-3	TRBJ2-6	.	.	TGTGCCAGAAGCCTTACTCATCGCTCCGGGACTGGGGCCAACGTCCTGACTTTC	CARSLTHRSGTGANVLTF
TRBV6-1	TRBJ1-1	.	.	TGTGCCAGCAGTGAAGTTAGAGCAGTGGGGACTGAAGCTTTCTTT	CASSEVRAVGTEAFF
TRBV15	TRBJ1-1	.	.	TGTGCCACCAGCAGATCAAAGGTCACTGAAGCTTTCTTT	CATSRSKVTEAFF
TRBV4-1	TRBJ1-1	TRBD1	.	TGCGCCAGTCGACCTCAGGGACAGAAGAACACTGAAGCTTTCTTT	CASRPQGQKNTEAFF
TRBV11-2	TRBJ2-3	TRBD1	.	TGTGCCAGCGGGGACAGGTTCACAGATACGCAGTATTTT	CASGDRFTDTQYF
TRBV5-5	TRBJ2-7	TRBD2	.	TGTGCCAGCAGCTGGGACTATAGAGGCGAGCAGTACTTC	CASSWDYRGEQYF
TRBV6-5	TRBJ2-7	.	few	TGTGCCAGCAGTTACTCTCAGGGGCCTCTCTACGAGCAGTACTTC	CASSYSQGPLYEQYF
TRBV28	TRBJ2-7	.	once	TGTGCCAGCAGTTTACGCGGACCCGAGCAGTACTTC	CASSLRGPEQYF
TRBV30	TRBJ1-1	.	.	TGTGCCTGGAGTTTCATGAACACTGAAGCTTTCTTT	CAWSFMNTEAFF
TRBV4-3	TRBJ2-1	TRBD2	.	TGCGCCAGCAGCCAAGATTCCAGCGGGGTCACCGATGAGCAGTTCTTC	CASSQDSSGVTDEQFF
TRBV6-1	TRBJ2-2	.	.	TGTGCCAGCAGTGAAGCTAGCGCCACCGGGGAGCTGTTTTTT	CASSEASATGELFF
TRBV4-1	TRBJ2-7	TRBD1	once	TGCGCCAGCAGCCAACCGGGACAGGGGTCCTACGAGCAGTACTTC	CASSQPGQGSYEQYF
TRBV27	TRBJ2-7	.	.	TGTGCCAGCAGTTTATCGGAGGGTTACGAGCAGTACTTC	CASSLSEGYEQYF
TRBV6-1	TRBJ2-1	.	.	TGTGCCAGCAGTGACAGAAATGAGCAGTTCTTC	CASSDRNEQFF
TRBV5-1	TRBJ2-1	TRBD2	once	TGCGCCAGCAGCCCTCGGGGAAGCGGGATAGGGTCCTACAATGAGCAGTTCTTC	CASSPRGSGIGSYNEQFF
TRBV7-2	TRBJ2-1	.	.	TGTGCCAGCAGAATAGGAGGGGGACATGAGCAGTTCTTC	CASRIGGGHEQFF
TRBV6-1	TRBJ1-5	.	.	TGTGCCAGCAGTGAATGGGGGACACAGAGCAATCAGCCCCAGCATTTT	CASSEWGTQSNQPQHF
TRBV28	TRBJ2-2	TRBD2	few	TGTGCCAGCAGCCCTTTCCTAGCGGGAGTGTCCACCGGGGAGCTGTTTTTT	CASSPFLAGVSTGELFF
TRBV4-1	TRBJ1-1	.	.	TGCGCCAGCAGCCAAGGGGCAGGTAACACTGAAGCTTTCTTT	CASSQGAGNTEAFF
TRBV18	TRBJ2-1	TRBD2	few	TGTGCCAGCTCACTTAGCGGGAGGGGGAATGAGCAGTTCTTC	CASSLSGRGNEQFF
TRBV10-3	TRBJ2-1	TRBD2	.	TGTGCCATCAGTGAGTTATTTAGCGGGAGCCCCTACAATGAGCAGTTCTTC	CAISELFSGSPYNEQFF
TRBV28	TRBJ2-5	TRBD2	.	TGTGCCAGCAGGCCTAGCGGGAGGGCCGAGGCCCAGTACTTC	CASRPSGRAEAQYF
TRBV9	TRBJ2-5	TRBD2	.	TGTGCCAGCAGCGTAGCTAGCGGGGTTTTGGAGACCCAGTACTTC	CASSVASGVLETQYF
TRBV28	TRBJ1-1	.	.	TGTGCCAGCTTATCCGGTAGGTGGACTGAAGCTTTCTTT	CASLSGRWTEAFF
TRBV7-2	TRBJ2-3	.	once	TGTGCCAGCGCTTCGAGGGGGGCAGATACGCAGTATTTT	CASASRGADTQYF
TRBV5-1	TRBJ2-7	.	few	TGCGCCAGCAGCCGTTATGACAGTGGTGACTACGAGCAGTACTTC	CASSRYDSGDYEQYF
TRBV7-9	TRBJ1-6	.	.	TGTGCCAGCAGCCTGGCTCAGTTACATTCACCCCTCCACTTT	CASSLAQLHSPLHF
TRBV28	TRBJ1-2	TRBD1	.	TGTGCCAGCAGTCCCGGGACAGGGAAGGTGAAAAACTATGGCTACACCTTC	CASSPGTGKVKNYGYTF
TRBV13	TRBJ2-1	TRBD2	.	TGTGCCAGCAGCCTAGTGGGGACTAGGAACAATGAGCAGTTCTTC	CASSLVGTRNNEQFF
TRBV15	TRBJ2-7	.	.	TGTGCCACGGGGCAGGGCTACGAGCAGTACTTC	CATGQGYEQYF
TRBV12-5	TRBJ2-7	TRBD1	.	TGTGCTAGTGCCACCGGGACAGGGACATACGAGCAGTACTTC	CASATGTGTYEQYF
TRBV7-9	TRBJ2-4	TRBD2	.	TGTGCCAGCAGCTCTCCAATTAGCGGGATGGCCAAAAACATTCAGTACTTC	CASSSPISGMAKNIQYF
TRBV7-9	TRBJ1-6	TRBD1	.	TGTGCCAGCAGCCTCGGGACAGGCTATTCACCCCTCCACTTT	CASSLGTGYSPLHF
TRBV9	TRBJ1-2	TRBD1	few	TGTGCCAGCAGCCCCGAAGGACAGGGGAAGGGCTACACCTTC	CASSPEGQGKGYTF
TRBV19	TRBJ2-7	.	.	TGTGCCAGTAGTATCGGAGGGAGCCTCTACGAGCAGTACTTC	CASSIGGSLYEQYF
TRBV19	TRBJ2-7	TRBD2	.	TGTGCCAGTAGTATGTCCGGGACTAGCGGATCCTACGAGCAGTACTTC	CASSMSGTSGSYEQYF
TRBV13	TRBJ2-1	TRBD2	.	TGTGCCAGCAGCCCCTCGACTAGCGGGGGTTACAATGAGCAGTTCTTC	CASSPSTSGGYNEQFF
TRBV7-2	TRBJ2-7	.	.	TGTGCCAGCAGCTTACTCTCCTCGAGCGAGCAGTACTTC	CASSLLSSSEQYF
TRBV9	TRBJ1-1	.	.	TGTGCCAGCAGCTTCGGACAGAGGGACACTGAAGCTTTCTTT	CASSFGQRDTEAFF
TRBV7-9	TRBJ2-7	.	.	TGTGCCAGCAGCCAGGGCTCCTACGAGCAGTACTTC	CASSQGSYEQYF
TRBV27	TRBJ1-3	.	.	TGTGCCAGCAGTTTCTCGGGGGTCTCTGGAAACACCATATATTTT	CASSFSGVSGNTIYF
TRBV28	TRBJ2-1	TRBD2	once	TGTGCCAGCAGTTTACCCCAGCGGGAGTTGTACAATGAGCAGTTCTTC	CASSLPQRELYNEQFF
TRBV7-9	TRBJ1-2	.	.	TGTGCCAGCAGCCTAGAGGGGGTGAACTATGGCTACACCTTC	CASSLEGVNYGYTF